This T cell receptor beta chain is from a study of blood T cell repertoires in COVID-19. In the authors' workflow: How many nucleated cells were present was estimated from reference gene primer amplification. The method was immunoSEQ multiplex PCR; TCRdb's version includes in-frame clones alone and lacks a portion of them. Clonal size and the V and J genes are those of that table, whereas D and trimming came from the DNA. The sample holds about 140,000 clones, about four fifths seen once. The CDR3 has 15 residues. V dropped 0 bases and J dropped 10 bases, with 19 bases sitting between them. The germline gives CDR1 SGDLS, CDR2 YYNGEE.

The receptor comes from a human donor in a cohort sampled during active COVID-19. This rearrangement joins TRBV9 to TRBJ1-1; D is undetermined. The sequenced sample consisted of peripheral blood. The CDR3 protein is CASSVVSGPRDVAFF. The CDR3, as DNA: TGTGCCAGCAGCGTAGTGTCTGGTCCTCGAGATGTAGCTTTCTTT. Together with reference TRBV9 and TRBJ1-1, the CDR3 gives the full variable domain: DSGVTQTPKHLITATGQRVTLRCSPRSGDLSVYWYQQSLDQGLQFLIQYYNGEERAKGNILERFSAQQFPDLHSELNLSSLELGDSALYFCASSVVSGPRDVAFFGQGTRLTVV.